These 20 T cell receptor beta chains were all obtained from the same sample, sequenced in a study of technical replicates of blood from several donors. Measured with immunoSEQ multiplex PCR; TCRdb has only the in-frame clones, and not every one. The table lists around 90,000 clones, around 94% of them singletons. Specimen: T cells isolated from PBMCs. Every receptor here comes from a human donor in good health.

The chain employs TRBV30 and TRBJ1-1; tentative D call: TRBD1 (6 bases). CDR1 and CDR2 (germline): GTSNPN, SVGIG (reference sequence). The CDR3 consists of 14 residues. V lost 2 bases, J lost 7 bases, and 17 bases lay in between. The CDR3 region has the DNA TGTGCCTGGAGTTTGGGTTCAGGGGTCGTTGAAGCTTTCTTT. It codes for CAWSLGSGVVEAFF.

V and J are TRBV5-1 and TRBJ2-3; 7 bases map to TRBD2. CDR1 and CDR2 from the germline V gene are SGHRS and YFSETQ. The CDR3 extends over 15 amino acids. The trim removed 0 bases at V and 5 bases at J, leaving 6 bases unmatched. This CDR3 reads CASSLAAGEVDTQYF. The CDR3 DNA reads TGCGCCAGCAGCTTGGCGGCGGGAGAGGTAGATACGCAGTATTTT.

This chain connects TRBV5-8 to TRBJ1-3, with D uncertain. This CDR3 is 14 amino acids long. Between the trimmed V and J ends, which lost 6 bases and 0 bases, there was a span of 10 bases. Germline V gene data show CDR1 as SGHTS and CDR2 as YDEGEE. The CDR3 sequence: CASIPRASGNTIYF. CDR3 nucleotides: TGTGCCAGCATCCCCCGCGCCTCTGGAAACACCATATATTTT.

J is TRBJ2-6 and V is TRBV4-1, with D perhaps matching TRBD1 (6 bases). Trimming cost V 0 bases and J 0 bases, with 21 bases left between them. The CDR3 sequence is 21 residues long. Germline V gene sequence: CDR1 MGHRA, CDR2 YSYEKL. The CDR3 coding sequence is TGCGCCAGCAGCCAAGAGCCCCTTAAACAGGGATCCCACTCTGGGGCCAACGTCCTGACTTTC. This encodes CASSQEPLKQGSHSGANVLTF.

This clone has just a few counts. CDR3 loop: CATSRAGGTYNEQFF. The CDR3 DNA follows: TGTGCCACCAGCAGGGCGGGGGGCACCTACAATGAGCAGTTCTTC. J is TRBJ2-1 and V is TRBV15; 8 bases agree with TRBD2. The CDR3 contains 15 residues. Germline V gene data show CDR1 as LNHNV and CDR2 as YYDKDF (reference sequence). The J segment lost 2 bases and the V segment lost 3 bases, leaving 3 bases of the junction unmatched.

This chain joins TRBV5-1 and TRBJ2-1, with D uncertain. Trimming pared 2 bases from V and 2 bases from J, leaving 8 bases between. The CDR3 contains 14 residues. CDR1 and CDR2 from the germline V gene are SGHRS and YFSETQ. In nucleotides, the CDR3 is TGCGCCAGCAGCTTCCGCCTAGCCTACAATGAGCAGTTCTTC. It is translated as CASSFRLAYNEQFF.

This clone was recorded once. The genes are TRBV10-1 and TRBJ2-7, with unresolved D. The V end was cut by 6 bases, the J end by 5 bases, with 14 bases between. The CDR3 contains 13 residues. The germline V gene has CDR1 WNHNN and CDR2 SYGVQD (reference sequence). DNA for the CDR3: TGCGCCAGCAGCCCCACTCGGGTTAACGAGCAGTACTTC. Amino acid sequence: CASSPTRVNEQYF.

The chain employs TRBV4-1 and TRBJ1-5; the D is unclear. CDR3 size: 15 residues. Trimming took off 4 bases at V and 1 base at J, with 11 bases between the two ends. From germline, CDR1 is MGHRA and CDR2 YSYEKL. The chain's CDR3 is CASSRVEGSNQPQHF. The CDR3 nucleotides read TGCGCCAGCAGCCGCGTTGAGGGCAGCAATCAGCCCCAGCATTTT.

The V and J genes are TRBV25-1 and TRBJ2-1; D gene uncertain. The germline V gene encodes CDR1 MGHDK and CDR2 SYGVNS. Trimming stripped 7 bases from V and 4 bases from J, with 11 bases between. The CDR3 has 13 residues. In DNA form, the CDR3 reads TGTGCCAGCAACGACTTTGGGTACAATGAGCAGTTCTTC. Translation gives CASNDFGYNEQFF.

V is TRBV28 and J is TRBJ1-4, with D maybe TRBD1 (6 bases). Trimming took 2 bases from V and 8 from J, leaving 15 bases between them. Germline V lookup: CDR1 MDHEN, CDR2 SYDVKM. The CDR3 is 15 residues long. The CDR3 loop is CASSLTDSPREKLFF. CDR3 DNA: TGTGCCAGCAGTTTAACGGACAGTCCGAGGGAAAAACTGTTTTTT.

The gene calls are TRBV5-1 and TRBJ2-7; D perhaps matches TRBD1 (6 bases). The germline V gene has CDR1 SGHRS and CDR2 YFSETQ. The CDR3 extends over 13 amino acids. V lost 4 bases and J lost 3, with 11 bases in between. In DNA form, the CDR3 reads TGCGCCAGCAGCACGGAAGGGGGCTACGAGCAGTACTTC. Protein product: CASSTEGGYEQYF.

CDR3 sequence: CAILRGGEQYF. The CDR3, as DNA: TGTGCCATCCTCAGGGGTGGGGAGCAGTACTTC. The rearrangement links TRBV27 to TRBJ2-7; D might be TRBD1 (6 bases). CDR3 length equals 11 residues. The germline V gene encodes CDR1 MNHEY and CDR2 SMNVEV (reference sequence). V lost 10 bases, J lost 7 bases, and 14 bases lay in between.

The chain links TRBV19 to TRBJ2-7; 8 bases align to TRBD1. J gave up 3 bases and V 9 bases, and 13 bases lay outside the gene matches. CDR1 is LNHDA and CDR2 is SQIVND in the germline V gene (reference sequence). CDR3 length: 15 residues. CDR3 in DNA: TGTGCCAGCTCTCTTGGGACAGGCGACCTCTACGAGCAGTACTTC. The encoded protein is CASSLGTGDLYEQYF.

The CDR3 loop reads CASSLPGVYTGELFF. For the CDR3, the DNA is TGTGCCAGTAGCCTGCCAGGGGTGTATACCGGGGAGCTGTTTTTT. The chain links TRBV19 to TRBJ2-2, with a possible D match to TRBD1 (6 bases). The germline V gene encodes CDR1 LNHDA and CDR2 SQIVND (reference sequence). V gave up 6 bases and J gave up 5 bases, with 16 bases separating them. The CDR3 has 15 amino acids.

The CDR3 is CASSVTGGGVGDTQYF. Here the CDR3 DNA reads TGTGCCAGCAGCGTTACAGGGGGCGGCGTGGGGGATACGCAGTATTTT. This sequence joins TRBV9 and TRBJ2-3; TRBD1 matches at 9 bases. The junction had 10 bases not matched to a gene; V was cut back by 2 bases and J by 6 bases. Germline assignment: CDR1 SGDLS and CDR2 YYNGEE. This CDR3 contains 16 residues. The full variable domain, completed using reference TRBV9 and TRBJ2-3, is DSGVTQTPKHLITATGQRVTLRCSPRSGDLSVYWYQQSLDQGLQFLIQYYNGEERAKGNILERFSAQQFPDLHSELNLSSLELGDSALYFCASSVTGGGVGDTQYFGPGTRLTVL.

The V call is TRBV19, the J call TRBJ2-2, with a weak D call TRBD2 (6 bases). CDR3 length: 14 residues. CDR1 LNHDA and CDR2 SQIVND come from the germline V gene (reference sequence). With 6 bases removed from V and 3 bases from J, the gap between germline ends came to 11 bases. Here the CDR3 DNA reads TGTGCCAGTAGGCTCAGGGACTACACCGGGGAGCTGTTTTTT. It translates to CASRLRDYTGELFF.

Here the CDR3 DNA reads TGTGCCAGCAGTCCTGACAGGGGGCATGGTGGCTACACCTTC. It is translated as CASSPDRGHGGYTF. The chain has TRBV2 and TRBJ1-2, with 10 bases fitting TRBD1. Germline V gene sequence: CDR1 SNHLY, CDR2 FYNNEI. Germline trimming cut 5 bases from V and 7 bases from J; bases unmatched to any gene: 7. The CDR3 spans 14 residues.

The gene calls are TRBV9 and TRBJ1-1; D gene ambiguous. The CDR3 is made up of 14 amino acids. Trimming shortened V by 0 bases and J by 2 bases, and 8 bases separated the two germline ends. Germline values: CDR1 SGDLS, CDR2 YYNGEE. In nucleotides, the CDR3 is TGTGCCAGCAGCGTAGGAACAGATAACACTGAAGCTTTCTTT. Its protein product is CASSVGTDNTEAFF.

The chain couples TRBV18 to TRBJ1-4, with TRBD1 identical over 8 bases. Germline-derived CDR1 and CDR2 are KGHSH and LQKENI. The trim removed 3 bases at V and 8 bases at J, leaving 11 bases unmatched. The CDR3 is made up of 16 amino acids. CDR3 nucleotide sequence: TGTGCCAGCTCACCTGGGACAGGCGGGGGTAGCGAAAAACTGTTTTTT. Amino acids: CASSPGTGGGSEKLFF.

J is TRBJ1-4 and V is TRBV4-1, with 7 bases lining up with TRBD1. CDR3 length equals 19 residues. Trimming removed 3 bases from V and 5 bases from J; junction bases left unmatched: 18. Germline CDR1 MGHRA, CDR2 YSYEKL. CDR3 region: CASSQMYPIVGTENEKLFF. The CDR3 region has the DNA TGCGCCAGCAGCCAGATGTATCCGATCGTCGGGACAGAGAATGAAAAACTGTTTTTT.